Shown below are 18 T cell receptor beta chains from a single sample sequenced in a study of graft-versus-host responses after intestinal transplantation. With about 200,000 irradiated, violet-dye-labeled stimulator cells, about 200,000 CFSE-labeled responder cells were plated. Some clones are missing from TCRdb's copy, which holds only in-frame ones; the method was immunoSEQ multiplex PCR. Of more than 12,000 clones detected, 35% to 45% appear once; the ten largest clones hold about 15%. The sample was alloreactive CD8+ T cells from a mixed lymphocyte reaction culture, taken before intestinal transplant. Subset of the sample: CFSE-low proliferating T cells sorted from approximately 6-day pre-transplant mixed lymphocyte reaction (GvH or HvG direction). These TCRs come from a human patient who received an intestinal transplant.

This clone was found a few times. The chain combines TRBV7-9 with TRBJ2-1, with 8 bases matching TRBD2. Losses at the gene ends were 2 bases for V and 5 bases for J; bases not matched to a gene: 2. The CDR3 totals 14 residues. CDR1 and CDR2 from the germline V gene are SEHNR and FQNEAQ (reference sequence). CDR3 bases: TGTGCCAGCAGCTTATGGCGGGAGGACAATGAGCAGTTCTTC. This codes for CASSLWREDNEQFF.

The chain uses TRBV4-3 and TRBJ1-5; D is perhaps TRBD1 (5 bases). The germline gives CDR1 LGHNA, CDR2 YSLEER. Trimming removed 4 bases at V and 5 bases at J, with 15 bases between. The CDR3 loop spans 15 amino acids. The CDR3 DNA reads TGCGCCAGCAGCCTTGCACGGGGGATGGATCAGCCCCAGCATTTT. Amino acid sequence: CASSLARGMDQPQHF.

The V gene is TRBV28, the J gene TRBJ1-1, with 8 bases fitting TRBD1. Trimming took 6 bases from V and 7 from J; bases not matched to a gene: 22. This CDR3 comprises 18 residues. Germline V gene lookup returns CDR1 MDHEN and CDR2 SYDVKM. The CDR3 bases are TGTGCCAGCAGGCCTTCAGAACAAAGACAGGGGCGCTTTAATGAAGCTTTCTTT. As protein: CASRPSEQRQGRFNEAFF.

In regard to this clone: At one boundary the junction diverges from the germline segment, which might be a read error. Other nucleotide sequences from this sample produce the same CDR3. The chain couples TRBV27 to TRBJ2-2; a weak D match, TRBD2 (6 bases). This CDR3 is 15 amino acids long. Germline V gives CDR1 MNHEY, CDR2 SMNVEV (reference sequence). CDR3 protein: CASSLSAAGTGELFF. The CDR3 coding sequence is TGTGCCAGCAGTTTATCGGCAGCGGGCACCGGGGAGCTGTTTTTC.

This clone was counted between two and nine times. Here the CDR3 reads CASSLTGGSVNGYTF. The CDR3 DNA reads as TGCGCCAGCAGCTTGACAGGGGGCTCCGTAAATGGCTACACCTTC. The V and J genes are TRBV5-1 and TRBJ1-2; 9 bases fit TRBD1. Germline CDR1 and CDR2: SGHRS and YFSETQ. The CDR3 sequence is 15 residues long. With V trimmed by 1 base and J by 6 bases, 7 bases remained unmatched.

This clone was observed a few times. The chain uses TRBV6-5 and TRBJ1-2; a weak D match, TRBD1 (5 bases). CDR3 size: 14 residues. V lost 4 bases, J lost 0 bases, and 9 bases lay in between. Germline CDR1 MNHEY, CDR2 SVGAGI. CDR3: CASSWGPANYGYTF. The DNA for the CDR3 is TGTGCCAGCAGTTGGGGCCCAGCTAACTATGGCTACACCTTC.

The chain carries TRBV6-5 and TRBJ2-3, with 7 bases that match TRBD2. This CDR3 is built from 13 residues. J gave up 3 bases and V 6 bases, and 3 bases lay outside the gene matches. The V gene's germline CDR1 is MNHEY and CDR2 SVGAGI. The CDR3 loop is CASRGGATDTQYF. CDR3 nucleotide sequence: TGTGCCAGCAGGGGAGGGGCGACAGATACGCAGTATTTT.

This clone is medium-sized (0.01 to 0.1%) in the sample. The V call is TRBV6-6, the J call TRBJ2-7; 8 bases are a match to TRBD1. Trimming removed 6 bases from V and 2 bases from J; junction bases left unmatched: 6. CDR3 length: 14 residues. Germline V gives CDR1 MNHNY, CDR2 SVGAGI (reference sequence). DNA of the CDR3: TGTGCCAGCAGCACCGGACAGGGCGCCTACGAGCAGTACTTC. Residues: CASSTGQGAYEQYF.

This clone has just a few counts. The CDR3 DNA sequence: TGCGCCAGCAGCCAAGTTCATGGACAGGTTGAAGCTTTCTTT. Amino acid sequence: CASSQVHGQVEAFF. J is TRBJ1-1 and V is TRBV4-3; 7 nucleotides line up with TRBD1. The CDR3 is 14 residues long. V lost 1 base to trimming and J lost 7 bases; unmatched junction nucleotides: 6. The germline gives CDR1 LGHNA, CDR2 YSLEER.

The chain couples TRBV6-5 to TRBJ2-1, with D perhaps TRBD1 (6 bases). CDR3 length equals 13 residues. Germline V gene lookup returns CDR1 MNHEY and CDR2 SVGAGI. Deletions cut 4 bases from V and 4 bases from J, with 8 bases between. CDR3 DNA: TGTGCCAGCAGTTCCGGGACATACAATGAGCAGTTCTTC. Its protein product is CASSSGTYNEQFF.

The chain couples TRBV6-5 to TRBJ2-6, with no clear D. CDR1 and CDR2 (germline): MNHEY, SVGAGI. Trimming took off 0 bases at V and 1 base at J, with 4 bases between the two ends. There are 15 residues in the CDR3. The CDR3 loop is CASSYSGSGANVLTF. For the CDR3, the DNA is TGTGCCAGCAGTTACTCCGGGTCTGGGGCCAACGTCCTGACTTTC.

In regard to this clone: Other DNA sequences in the sample encode the same CDR3. CDR3 sequence: CASSARLPYEQYF. DNA of the CDR3: TGTGCCAGCAGTGCGCGATTACCCTACGAGCAGTACTTC. The J gene is TRBJ2-7, the V gene TRBV6-5; no definite D call. There are 13 residues in the CDR3. Trimming pared 5 bases from V and 2 bases from J, leaving 10 bases between. Germline V gene data show CDR1 as MNHEY and CDR2 as SVGAGI.

This clone occurred a few times. V and J are TRBV11-1 and TRBJ2-7; TRBD1 aligns across 8 bases. The CDR3 consists of 12 residues. Looked up from germline, CDR1 is SGHAT and CDR2 is FQDESV (reference sequence). Trimming cost V 4 bases and J 8 bases; bases outside gene matches: 4. DNA for the CDR3: TGTGCCAGCAGCTCGGACAGGGAGCAGCAGTACTTC. This gives the protein CASSSDREQQYF.

This clone was recorded a few times. This sequence joins TRBV7-6 and TRBJ2-2, with 8 nucleotides matching TRBD2. The trim removed 7 bases at V and 2 bases at J, leaving 3 bases unmatched. The germline CDR1 and CDR2 sequences are SGHVS and FNYEAQ. This CDR3 is 14 amino acids long. The CDR3 DNA is TGTGCCAGCACCCTAGCGGGCAACACCGGGGAGCTGTTTTTT. It codes for CASTLAGNTGELFF.

This clone is medium-sized (0.01 to 0.1%). CDR3 residues: CASSLVPDEQYF. The CDR3 DNA reads as TGTGCCAGCAGCTTAGTGCCAGACGAGCAGTACTTC. The chain recombines TRBV11-2 with TRBJ2-7; no reliable D call. V shed 1 base and J shed 5 bases, with 6 bases lying between them. The CDR3 runs 12 residues. Germline V CDR1 and CDR2: SGHAT, FQNNGV.

This clone was picked up one time. The chain recombines TRBV7-3 with TRBJ1-1; tentative D call: TRBD1 (5 bases). The V end was cut by 2 bases, the J end by 5 bases, with 9 bases between. CDR1 and CDR2 from the germline V gene are SGHTA and FQGTGA. The CDR3 has 13 residues. CDR3 loop: CASSLGGGTEAFF. In DNA form, the CDR3 reads TGTGCCAGCAGCTTAGGGGGGGGAACTGAAGCTTTCTTT.

The V and J genes are TRBV6-5 and TRBJ1-1; D is uncertain. Trimming pared 5 bases from V and 1 base from J, leaving 14 bases between. Germline V gives CDR1 MNHEY, CDR2 SVGAGI. The CDR3 sequence is 15 residues long. The CDR3 sequence is CASSPPGLRNTEAFF. In nucleotides, the CDR3 is TGTGCCAGCAGTCCACCGGGGTTGCGGAACACTGAAGCTTTCTTT.

J is TRBJ2-7 and V is TRBV5-4; 11 nucleotides agree with TRBD2. The junction had 8 bases not matched to a gene; V was cut back by 5 bases and J by 7 bases. CDR3 size: 14 residues. CDR1 and CDR2 (germline): SGHNT, YYREEE (reference sequence). CDR3 amino acids: CASRPGLAVLEQYF. The CDR3, as DNA: TGTGCCAGCAGACCGGGACTAGCGGTTCTTGAGCAGTACTTC.